This T cell receptor beta chain was sequenced in a study of cytotoxic CD8 clonotypes in ibrutinib-treated CLL. Turning to the study itself: Responses comprised about 25 partial and 2 complete; at median around six years, approximately 14 remained remitted and roughly 12 progressed.

Findings and limits, study-wide: T-cell clonality at baseline went above that of age-matched healthy donors and rose and fell with circulating CD8+ T-cell counts. At progression, clonality fell back toward baseline after rising at ibrutinib response.

TCRdb's table, derived via immunoSEQ multiplex PCR, lists solely in-frame clones and lacks some. The sample yields a few hundred thousand clones, around four fifths seen once. To note about this clone: Antigen: not known.

V lost 4 bases, J lost 4 bases, and 19 bases lay in between. Germline values: CDR1 SEHNR, CDR2 FQNEAQ (reference sequence). The CDR3 is 16 amino acids. This sample comprised PBMCs, obtained before ibrutinib treatment. The chain links TRBV7-9 to TRBJ1-2, with D unresolved. This TCR derives from a human donor with chronic lymphocytic leukemia. As DNA, the CDR3 is TGTGCCAGCAGCTGGTCACTTACGACTGCCACCTATGGCTACACCTTC. Translation gives CASSWSLTTATYGYTF.